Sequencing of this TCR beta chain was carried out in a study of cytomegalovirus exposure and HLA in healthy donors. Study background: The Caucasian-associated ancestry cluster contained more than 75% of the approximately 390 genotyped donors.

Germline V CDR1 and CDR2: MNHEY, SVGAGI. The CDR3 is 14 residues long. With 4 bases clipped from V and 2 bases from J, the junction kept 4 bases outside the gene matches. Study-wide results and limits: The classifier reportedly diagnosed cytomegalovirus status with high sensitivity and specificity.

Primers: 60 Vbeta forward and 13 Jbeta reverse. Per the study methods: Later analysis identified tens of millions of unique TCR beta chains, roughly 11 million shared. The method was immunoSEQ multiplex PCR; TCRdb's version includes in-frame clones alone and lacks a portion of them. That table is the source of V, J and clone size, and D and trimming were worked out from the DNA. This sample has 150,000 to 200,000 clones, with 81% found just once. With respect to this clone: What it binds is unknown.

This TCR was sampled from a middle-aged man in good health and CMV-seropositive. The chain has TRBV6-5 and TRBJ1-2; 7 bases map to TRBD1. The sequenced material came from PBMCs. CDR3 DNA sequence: TGTGCCAGCAGTTTTAGGGGACAGAACTATGGCTACACCTTC. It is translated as CASSFRGQNYGYTF.